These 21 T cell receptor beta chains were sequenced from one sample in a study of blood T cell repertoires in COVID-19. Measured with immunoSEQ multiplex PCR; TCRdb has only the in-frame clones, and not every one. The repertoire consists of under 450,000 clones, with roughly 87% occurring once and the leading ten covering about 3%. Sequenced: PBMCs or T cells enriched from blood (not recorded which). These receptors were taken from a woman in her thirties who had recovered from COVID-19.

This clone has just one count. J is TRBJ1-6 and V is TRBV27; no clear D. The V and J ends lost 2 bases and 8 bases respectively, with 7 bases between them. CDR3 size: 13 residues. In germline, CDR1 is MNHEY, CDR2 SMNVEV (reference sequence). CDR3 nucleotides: TGTGCCAGCAGTTTAGAGGCGGATTCACCCCTCCACTTT. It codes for CASSLEADSPLHF.

This CDR3 is CASSLGPGQTTANVLTF. The CDR3, as DNA: TGTGCCAGTAGTCTGGGGCCTGGACAGACGACGGCCAACGTCCTGACTTTC. The chain has TRBV19 and TRBJ2-6, with D possibly TRBD1 on 6 matching bases. CDR1 is LNHDA and CDR2 is SQIVND in the germline V gene (reference sequence). With 5 bases removed from V and 6 bases from J, the gap between germline ends came to 20 bases. The CDR3 loop spans 17 amino acids. Using reference TRBV19 and TRBJ2-6 for the parts outside the CDR3, the full variable domain is DGGITQSPKYLFRKEGQNVTLSCEQNLNHDAMYWYRQDPGQGLRLIYYSQIVNDFQKGDIAEGYSVSREKKESFPLTVTSAQKNPTAFYLCASSLGPGQTTANVLTFGAGSRLTVL.

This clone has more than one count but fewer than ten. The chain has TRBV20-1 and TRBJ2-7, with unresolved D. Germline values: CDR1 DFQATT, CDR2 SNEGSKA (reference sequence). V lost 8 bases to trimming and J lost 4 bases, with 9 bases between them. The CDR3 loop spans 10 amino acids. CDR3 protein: CSLKLYEQYF. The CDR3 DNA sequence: TGCAGTCTAAAATTATACGAGCAGTACTTC.

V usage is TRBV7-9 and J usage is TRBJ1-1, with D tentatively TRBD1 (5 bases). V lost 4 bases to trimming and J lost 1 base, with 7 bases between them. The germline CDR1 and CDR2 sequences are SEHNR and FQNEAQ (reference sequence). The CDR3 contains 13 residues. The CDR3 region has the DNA TGTGCCAGCAGCTACGGGGGGAACACTGAAGCTTTCTTT. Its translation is CASSYGGNTEAFF.

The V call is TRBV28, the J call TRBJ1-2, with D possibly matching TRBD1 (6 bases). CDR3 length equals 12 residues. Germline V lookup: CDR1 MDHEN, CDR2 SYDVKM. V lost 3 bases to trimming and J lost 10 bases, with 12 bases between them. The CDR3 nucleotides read TGTGCCAGCAGTTTTCCGGACAGAACCTACACCTTC. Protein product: CASSFPDRTYTF.

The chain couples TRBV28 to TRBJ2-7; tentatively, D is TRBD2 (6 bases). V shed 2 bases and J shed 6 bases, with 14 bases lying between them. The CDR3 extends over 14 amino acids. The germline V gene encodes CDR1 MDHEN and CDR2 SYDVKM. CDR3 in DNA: TGTGCCAGCAGTTTAGCCCGGGGGATTGGCGAGCAGTACTTC. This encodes CASSLARGIGEQYF.

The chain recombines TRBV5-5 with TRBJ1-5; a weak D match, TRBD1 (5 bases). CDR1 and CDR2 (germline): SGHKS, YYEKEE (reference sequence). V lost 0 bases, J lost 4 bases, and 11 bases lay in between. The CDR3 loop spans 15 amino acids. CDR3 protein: CASSLVGRANQPQHF. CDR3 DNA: TGTGCCAGCAGCTTGGTGGGCAGGGCTAATCAGCCCCAGCATTTT. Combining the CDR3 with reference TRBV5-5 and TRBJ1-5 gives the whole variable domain DAGVTQSPTHLIKTRGQQVTLRCSPISGHKSVSWYQQVLGQGPQFIFQYYEKEERGRGNFPDRFSARQFPNYSSELNVNALLLGDSALYLCASSLVGRANQPQHFGDGTRLSIL.

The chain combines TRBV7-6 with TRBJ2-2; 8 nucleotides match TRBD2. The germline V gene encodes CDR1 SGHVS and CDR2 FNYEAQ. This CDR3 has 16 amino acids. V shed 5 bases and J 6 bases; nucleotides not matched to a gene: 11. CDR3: CASSVFGREEAGELFF. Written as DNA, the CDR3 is TGTGCCAGCAGCGTTTTCGGGCGGGAGGAGGCCGGGGAGCTGTTTTTT.

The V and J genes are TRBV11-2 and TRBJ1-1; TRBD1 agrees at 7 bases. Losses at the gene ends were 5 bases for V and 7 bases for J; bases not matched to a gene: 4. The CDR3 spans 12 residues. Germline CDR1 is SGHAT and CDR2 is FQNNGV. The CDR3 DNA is TGTGCCAGCAGCGTCGACAGGGTTGAAGCTTTCTTT. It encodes CASSVDRVEAFF.

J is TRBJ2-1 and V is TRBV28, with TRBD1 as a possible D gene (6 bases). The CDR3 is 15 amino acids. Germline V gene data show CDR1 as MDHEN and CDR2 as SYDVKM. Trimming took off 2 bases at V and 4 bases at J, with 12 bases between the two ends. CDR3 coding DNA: TGTGCCAGCAGTTTAAGTACAGGGTTTTACAATGAGCAGTTCTTC. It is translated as CASSLSTGFYNEQFF.

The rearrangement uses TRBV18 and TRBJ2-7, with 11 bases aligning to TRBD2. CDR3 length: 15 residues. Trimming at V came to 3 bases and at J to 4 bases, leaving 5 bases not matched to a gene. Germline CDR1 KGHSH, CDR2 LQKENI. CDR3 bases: TGTGCCAGCTCACCTGTTAGCGGGAGGGCTTACGAGCAGTACTTC. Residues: CASSPVSGRAYEQYF. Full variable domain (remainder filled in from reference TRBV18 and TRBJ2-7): NAGVMQNPRHLVRRRGQEARLRCSPMKGHSHVYWYRQLPEEGLKFMVYLQKENIIDESGMPKERFSAEFPKEGPSILRIQQVVRGDSAAYFCASSPVSGRAYEQYFGPGTRLTVT.

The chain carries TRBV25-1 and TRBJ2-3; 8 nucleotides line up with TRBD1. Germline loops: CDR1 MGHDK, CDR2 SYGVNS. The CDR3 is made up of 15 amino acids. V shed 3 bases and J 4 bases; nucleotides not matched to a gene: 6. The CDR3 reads CASSDDRGAPDTQYF. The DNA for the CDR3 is TGTGCCAGCAGTGACGACAGGGGCGCCCCAGATACGCAGTATTTT.

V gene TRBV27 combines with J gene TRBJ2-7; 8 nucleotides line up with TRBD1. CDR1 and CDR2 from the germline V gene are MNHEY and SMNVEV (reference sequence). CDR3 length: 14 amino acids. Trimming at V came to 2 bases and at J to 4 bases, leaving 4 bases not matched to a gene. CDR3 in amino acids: CASSLAGGGYEQYF. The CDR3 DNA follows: TGTGCCAGCAGTTTAGCAGGGGGCGGGTACGAGCAGTACTTC.

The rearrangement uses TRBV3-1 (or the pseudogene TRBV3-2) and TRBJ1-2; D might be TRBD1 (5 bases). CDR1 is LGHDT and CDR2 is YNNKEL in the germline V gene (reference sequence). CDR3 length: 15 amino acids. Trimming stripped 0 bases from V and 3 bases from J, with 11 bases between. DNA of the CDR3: TGTGCCAGCAGCCAAGATTGGGGGGATCACTATGGCTACACCTTC. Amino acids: CASSQDWGDHYGYTF.

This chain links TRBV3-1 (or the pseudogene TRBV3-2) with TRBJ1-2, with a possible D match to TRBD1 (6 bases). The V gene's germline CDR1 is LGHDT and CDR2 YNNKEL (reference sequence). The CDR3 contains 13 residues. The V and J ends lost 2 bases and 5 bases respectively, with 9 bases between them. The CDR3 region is CASSQKGVYGYTF. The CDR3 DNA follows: TGTGCCAGCAGCCAAAAGGGGGTGTATGGCTACACCTTC.

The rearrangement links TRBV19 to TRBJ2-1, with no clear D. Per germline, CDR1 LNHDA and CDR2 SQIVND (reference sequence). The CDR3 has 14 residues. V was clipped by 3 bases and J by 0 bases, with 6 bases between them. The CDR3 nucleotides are TGTGCCAGTAGTATGGCCAGCTCCTACAATGAGCAGTTCTTC. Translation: CASSMASSYNEQFF.

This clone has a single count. CDR3: CASSQVTEFNEKLFF. In DNA form, the CDR3 reads TGCGCCAGCAGCCAAGTTACAGAGTTTAATGAAAAACTGTTTTTT. The chain has TRBV4-1 and TRBJ1-4; unclear D gene. This CDR3 spans 15 amino acids. Germline loops: CDR1 MGHRA, CDR2 YSYEKL. Trimming cost V 1 base and J 4 bases, with 10 bases left between them.

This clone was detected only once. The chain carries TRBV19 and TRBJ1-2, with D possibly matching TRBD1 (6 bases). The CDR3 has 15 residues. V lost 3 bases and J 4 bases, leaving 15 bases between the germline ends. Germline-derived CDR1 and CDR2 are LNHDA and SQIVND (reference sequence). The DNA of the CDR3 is TGTGCCAGTAGTATCTCTGTCGGGGGGCCCTATGGCTACACCTTC. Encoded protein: CASSISVGGPYGYTF.

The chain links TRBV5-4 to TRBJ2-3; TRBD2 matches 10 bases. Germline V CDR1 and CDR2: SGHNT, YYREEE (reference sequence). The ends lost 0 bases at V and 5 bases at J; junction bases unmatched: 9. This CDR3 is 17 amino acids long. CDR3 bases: TGTGCCAGCAGCTTGGCCTATTCCAGGACTAGCGGAGATACGCAGTATTTT. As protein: CASSLAYSRTSGDTQYF.

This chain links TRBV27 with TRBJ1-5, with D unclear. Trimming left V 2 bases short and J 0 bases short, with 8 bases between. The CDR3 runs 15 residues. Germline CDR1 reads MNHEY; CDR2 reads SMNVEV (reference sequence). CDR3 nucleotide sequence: TGTGCCAGCAGTTTACACGGTTATAGCAATCAGCCCCAGCATTTT. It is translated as CASSLHGYSNQPQHF.

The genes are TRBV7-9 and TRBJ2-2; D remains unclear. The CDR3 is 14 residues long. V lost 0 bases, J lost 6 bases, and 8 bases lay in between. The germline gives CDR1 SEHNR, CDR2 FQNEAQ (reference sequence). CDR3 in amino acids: CASSLALLPGELFF. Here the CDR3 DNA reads TGTGCCAGCAGCTTAGCATTACTTCCCGGGGAGCTGTTTTTT.